The 29 T cell receptor beta chains reported below all come from one sample, sequenced in a study of regulatory T cells in long-lasting Graves disease. The time point was: newly diagnosed GD, antithyroid drugs for less than 3 months. Preparation of the TCR library used RNA extracted from PBMCs. With iRepertoire HTBI primers and Arm-PCR of CDR3 regions, TCR beta libraries were built. One entry per CDR3 protein, called by TCRdb with MiXCR from the multiplex PCR reads. The repertoire has about 620,000 distinct CDR3 sequences, roughly 15% of them found once; the top ten carry about 18%. These records were also assigned to another study, of T cells in Graves' hyperthyroidism and ophthalmopathy.

The sequences come from peripheral blood mononuclear cells (PBMCs), collected at new diagnosis, from a patient treated with antithyroid drugs. The receptor set was obtained from a woman aged 25-40 years with Graves disease.

Concerning this clonotype itself: This may come from a read error, since a much larger clone is one base off. This sequence joins TRBV27 and TRBJ2-1; the match to TRBD2 covers 12 bases. The trim removed 6 bases at V and 2 bases at J, leaving 8 bases unmatched. CDR1 MNHEY and CDR2 SMNVEV come from the germline V gene (reference sequence). The CDR3 sequence is 17 residues long. The CDR3 loop reads CASRGLAGRGTYNEQFF. In nucleotides, the CDR3 is TGTGCCAGCAGAGGACTAGCGGGAAGGGGAACCTACAATGAGCAGTTCTTC.

This clonotype was recorded many times. The rearrangement joins TRBV7-3 to TRBJ2-1, with D unresolved. The CDR3 length is 15 residues. The germline V gene encodes CDR1 SGHTA and CDR2 FQGTGA. Trimming stripped 5 bases from V and 4 bases from J, with 15 bases between. CDR3 region: CASSPSLTEYNEQFF. CDR3 nucleotide sequence: TGTGCCAGCAGCCCGTCCTTAACAGAGTACAATGAGCAGTTCTTC.

This clonotype has just one count. A much bigger clone sits one base away, suggesting this may be a read error. The chain has TRBV3-1 and TRBJ1-4; D unresolved. This CDR3 is 15 amino acids long. From germline, CDR1 is LGHDT and CDR2 YNNKEL (reference sequence). CDR3 coding DNA: TGTGCCAGCAGTCCTTTCCGTTCGGGCTATGAAAAACTGCTTTTT. It translates to CASSPFRSGYEKLLF.

This clonotype was detected many times. V gene TRBV30 combines with J gene TRBJ1-1; D not certain. CDR3 size: 13 residues. Trimming stripped 0 bases from V and 1 base from J, with 6 bases between. The germline V gene has CDR1 GTSNPN and CDR2 SVGIG (reference sequence). The CDR3: CAWSVARNTEAFF. CDR3 coding DNA: TGTGCCTGGAGTGTAGCAAGGAACACTGAAGCTTTCTTT. The full variable domain, completed using reference TRBV30 and TRBJ1-1, is SQTIHQWPATLVQPVGSPLSLECTVEGTSNPNLYWYRQAAGRGLQLLFYSVGIGQISSEVPQNLSASRPQDRQFILSSKKLLLSDSGFYLCAWSVARNTEAFFGQGTRLTVV.

This chain joins TRBV5-4 and TRBJ1-2; possibly TRBD1 for D (6 bases). This CDR3 spans 12 amino acids. V lost 6 bases and J 4 bases, leaving 10 bases between the germline ends. Germline lookup yields CDR1 SGHNT and CDR2 YYREEE (reference sequence). Here the CDR3 DNA reads TGTGCCAGCAAGGACAGTTTCTATGGCTACACCTTC. This gives the protein CASKDSFYGYTF.

This clonotype has at least ten counts. V gene TRBV6-1 combines with J gene TRBJ1-5; D is undetermined. The CDR3 totals 16 residues. CDR1 and CDR2 (germline): MNHNS, SASEGT. The ends were cut back, 8 bases at V and 2 bases at J, with 19 bases in the middle. The CDR3 nucleotides are TGTGCCAGCGGAGCTGTGGTGGCGTCAGGCAATCAGCCCCAGCATTTT. This codes for CASGAVVASGNQPQHF.

In its sample, this clonotype was seen a few times. J is TRBJ2-7 and V is TRBV12-3 or TRBV12-4, with D tentatively TRBD2 (6 bases). V gave up 5 bases and J gave up 7 bases, with 18 bases separating them. The CDR3 extends over 14 amino acids. CDR3 coding DNA: TGTGCCAGCAGTAGGAGGGATTCTCTGGGGGAGCAGTACTTC. Its translation is CASSRRDSLGEQYF.

There are a few counts of this clonotype. The J gene is TRBJ2-3, the V gene TRBV5-1; either TRBD1 or TRBD2 may supply D (5 bases each). V was clipped by 5 bases and J by 4 bases, with 17 bases between them. This CDR3 region has 15 residues. CDR1 is SGHRS, CDR2 YFSETQ, per germline. CDR3 bases: TGCGCCAGCAGACCTACTTCCGGGGACGCAGATACGCAGTATTTT. It yields the protein CASRPTSGDADTQYF.

A few counts support this clonotype. The V call is TRBV14, the J call TRBJ1-6; D is ambiguous. This CDR3 is 12 amino acids long. V was clipped by 6 bases and J by 10 bases, with 10 bases between them. Germline values: CDR1 SGHDN, CDR2 FVKESK. Here the CDR3 DNA reads TGTGCCAGCAGTCTTATCACCTCACCCCTCCACTTT. Encoded protein: CASSLITSPLHF.

V gene TRBV28 combines with J gene TRBJ2-1; possible D gene TRBD2, 5 bases. Germline CDR1 reads MDHEN; CDR2 reads SYDVKM. The length of the CDR3 is 14 residues. Trimming stripped 7 bases from V and 10 bases from J, with 20 bases between. This CDR3 is CASTASTRAREQFF. The CDR3 nucleotides read TGTGCCAGCACGGCTAGCACGAGAGCCAGGGAGCAGTTCTTC.

This clonotype was detected only a few times. The rearrangement links TRBV3-1 to TRBJ1-4; unclear D gene. The length of the CDR3 is 14 residues. Trimming took off 7 bases at V and 8 bases at J, with 17 bases between the two ends. In germline, CDR1 is LGHDT, CDR2 YNNKEL (reference sequence). CDR3: CASKFRQRGEKLFF. Written as DNA, the CDR3 is TGTGCCAGCAAATTCCGCCAACGGGGAGAAAAACTGTTTTTT.

The chain uses TRBV10-2 and TRBJ1-2; 7 bases map to TRBD1. Germline CDR1 reads WSHSY; CDR2 reads SAAADI. There are 16 residues in the CDR3. The V gene end was trimmed by 3 bases and the J gene end by 3 bases; junction bases not matched to a gene: 10. The CDR3 loop is CASSETPGGRYYGYTF. Here the CDR3 DNA reads TGCGCCAGCAGTGAAACCCCAGGGGGGAGGTACTATGGCTACACCTTC.

J is TRBJ2-2 and V is TRBV19; 13 bases are a match to TRBD2. This CDR3 comprises 17 residues. J gave up 6 bases and V 6 bases, and 10 bases lay outside the gene matches. Germline CDR1 reads LNHDA; CDR2 reads SQIVND (reference sequence). The CDR3 DNA sequence: TGTGCCAGTAGGCAGATATCGGGACTAGCGGGATCCGGGGAGCTGTTTTTT. Amino acid sequence: CASRQISGLAGSGELFF.

Remarks on this clonotype: A single base separates this from a much larger clone, so it may be a read error. Because it lacks the conserved phenylalanine or tryptophan at the end, this CDR3 is likely a read error. The CDR3 loop is CASRDLIEAFL. In DNA, the CDR3 is TGTGCCAGCAGGGACCTCATAGAAGCTTTCCTT. The chain couples TRBV28 to TRBJ1-1; D is undetermined. This CDR3 spans 11 amino acids. In germline, CDR1 is MDHEN, CDR2 SYDVKM. V was trimmed by 6 bases and J by 8 bases, leaving 10 bases between them.

This clonotype was picked up many times. The chain has TRBV11-2 and TRBJ2-2, with D maybe TRBD1 (6 bases). V lost 7 bases and J 6 bases, leaving 18 bases between the germline ends. This CDR3 comprises 15 residues. Germline CDR1 reads SGHAT; CDR2 reads FQNNGV. The CDR3 sequence: CASKTYSGVAGELFF. CDR3 DNA sequence: TGTGCCAGCAAAACTTATTCAGGGGTAGCCGGGGAGCTGTTTTTT.

This clonotype is a singleton in its sample. The rearrangement links TRBV19 to TRBJ2-7; no definite D call. V dropped 1 base and J dropped 5 bases, with 6 bases sitting between them. Germline V gives CDR1 LNHDA, CDR2 SQIVND (reference sequence). CDR3 length: 12 residues. The DNA for the CDR3 is TGTGCCAGTAGTATAGTGGGTAACGAGCAGTACTTC. Protein product: CASSIVGNEQYF.

The chain joins TRBV25-1 to TRBJ1-6, with D perhaps TRBD1 (6 bases). V lost 4 bases, J lost 7 bases, and 14 bases lay in between. The length of the CDR3 is 15 residues. The germline V gene has CDR1 MGHDK and CDR2 SYGVNS. The CDR3 loop is CASSGAGAFNSPLHF. CDR3 coding DNA: TGTGCCAGCAGTGGTGCAGGGGCCTTCAATTCACCCCTCCACTTT.

This clonotype showed up many times. The chain carries TRBV6-1 and TRBJ2-7; 8 bases line up with TRBD1. The CDR3 is 14 amino acids. CDR1 is MNHNS and CDR2 is SASEGT in the germline V gene. Unmatched junction bases numbered 6, after V lost 6 bases and J lost 2 bases. CDR3 DNA: TGTGCCAGCAGCGCGGGACAGGAGACCTACGAGCAGTACTTC. As protein: CASSAGQETYEQYF.

This clonotype has a count of ten or more. V usage is TRBV7-9 and J usage is TRBJ1-5; D is uncertain. CDR3 length: 12 amino acids. CDR1 is SEHNR and CDR2 is FQNEAQ in the germline V gene (reference sequence). Trimming left V 5 bases short and J 8 bases short, with 10 bases between. As DNA, the CDR3 is TGTGCCAGCAGCCGAGGTCAGGAGCCCCAGCATTTT. Translated, it gives CASSRGQEPQHF.

In its sample, this clonotype was seen a few times. The chain uses TRBV30 and TRBJ1-2; TRBD1 matches 12 bases. After removal of 5 bases from V and 1 base from J, the junction contained 14 bases not matched to a gene. CDR3 size: 18 residues. In germline, CDR1 is GTSNPN, CDR2 SVGIG (reference sequence). Here the CDR3 DNA reads TGTGCCTGGGCCGATCCCGGGACAGGGGGCGTCTTTAACTATGGCTACACCTTC. Protein sequence: CAWADPGTGGVFNYGYTF.

This clonotype was seen at least ten times. This sequence joins TRBV12-3 or TRBV12-4 and TRBJ2-7; 9 bases are a match to TRBD1. This CDR3 comprises 17 residues. V lost 5 bases to trimming and J lost 3 bases; unmatched junction nucleotides: 14. CDR3 protein: CASSPPGRQGVNYEQYF. Written as DNA, the CDR3 is TGTGCCAGCAGTCCCCCCGGGCGACAGGGGGTTAACTACGAGCAGTACTTC.

In regard to this clonotype: A single base separates this from a much larger clone, so it may be a read error. CDR3 region: CASSLALDERYF. The CDR3 DNA is TGTGCCAGCAGCTTAGCACTAGACGAGCGGTACTTC. This rearrangement joins TRBV7-8 to TRBJ2-7; D is possibly TRBD2 (5 bases). The CDR3 contains 12 residues. From germline, CDR1 is SGHVS and CDR2 FQNEAQ.

In this sample, this clonotype turned up many times. V and J are TRBV2 and TRBJ2-7; 9 bases fit TRBD1. CDR3 length: 15 residues. The V segment lost 7 bases and the J segment 1 base; nucleotides outside the gene matches: 8. Germline-derived CDR1 and CDR2 are SNHLY and FYNNEI. CDR3 residues: CASIGLGTGSYEQYF. DNA for the CDR3: TGTGCCAGCATTGGGCTTGGGACAGGGTCCTACGAGCAGTACTTC.

This clonotype was counted a few times. The chain uses TRBV14 and TRBJ1-1; 8 bases fit TRBD1. After removal of 4 bases from V and 1 base from J, the junction contained 5 bases not matched to a gene. This CDR3 has 15 residues. Germline V CDR1 and CDR2: SGHDN, FVKESK. CDR3 in DNA: TGTGCCAGCAGCCGCCTGACAGGGGAGAACACTGAAGCTTTCTTT. Encoded protein: CASSRLTGENTEAFF. The full variable domain, rest sourced from reference TRBV14 and TRBJ1-1, is EAGVTQFPSHSVIEKGQTVTLRCDPISGHDNLYWYRRVMGKEIKFLLHFVKESKQDESGMPNNRFLAERTGGTYSTLKVQPAELEDSGVYFCASSRLTGENTEAFFGQGTRLTVV.

This clonotype has a handful of counts. The chain is built from TRBV3-1 and TRBJ2-1; 11 bases line up with TRBD2. Germline loops: CDR1 LGHDT, CDR2 YNNKEL (reference sequence). The ends lost 0 bases at V and 4 bases at J; junction bases unmatched: 8. CDR3 length equals 18 residues. The CDR3 loop is CASSQDFGLAGSYNEQFF. The DNA for the CDR3 is TGTGCCAGCAGCCAAGATTTCGGACTAGCGGGTTCGTACAATGAGCAGTTCTTC.

This clonotype was counted at least ten times. The chain employs TRBV2 and TRBJ1-1; the D is unclear. The V end lost 1 base, the J end lost 2 bases, and 2 bases lay between the germline ends. The CDR3 loop spans 12 amino acids. The germline V gene encodes CDR1 SNHLY and CDR2 FYNNEI. The CDR3 DNA reads as TGTGCCAGCAGTGAAGAAAACACTGAAGCTTTCTTT. It translates to CASSEENTEAFF.

The chain uses TRBV20-1 and TRBJ2-1; the match to TRBD2 covers 7 bases. Per the germline V gene, CDR1 is DFQATT and CDR2 is SNEGSKA (reference sequence). This CDR3 has 19 amino acids. V lost 0 bases to trimming and J lost 1 base; unmatched junction nucleotides: 15. CDR3 in DNA: TGCAGTGCTAGAGATAACACCGGGACTATCGGGAGATCCTACAATGAGCAGTTCTTC. This encodes CSARDNTGTIGRSYNEQFF.

The sample holds many counts of this clonotype. J is TRBJ1-1 and V is TRBV12-3 or TRBV12-4; a weak D match, TRBD1 (6 bases). Trimming shortened V by 2 bases and J by 10 bases, and 14 bases separated the two germline ends. The CDR3 loop spans 13 amino acids. The CDR3 loop reads CASSLWQGRGAFF. The CDR3 nucleotides read TGTGCCAGCAGTTTATGGCAGGGGAGGGGAGCTTTCTTT.

This clonotype was picked up many times. The chain uses TRBV28 and TRBJ2-7, with a possible D match to TRBD2 (6 bases). Trimming removed 6 bases from V and 6 bases from J, with 9 bases in between. The CDR3 totals 11 residues. Germline CDR1 is MDHEN and CDR2 is SYDVKM. CDR3 residues: CASREGFEQYF. The CDR3 DNA reads as TGTGCCAGCAGGGAGGGGTTCGAGCAGTACTTC.